Listed here are 18 T cell receptor beta chains from one sample, sequenced in a study of cytotoxic CD8 clonotypes in ibrutinib-treated CLL (dated by TCRdb to the early 2020s). Libraries came from the immunoSEQ multiplex PCR assay. This immuneACCESS table, as held by TCRdb, lists in-frame sequences with V and J called but not all clones. Of the missing ones, under half trace to an unresolved V gene in checked studies; the others have no known cause. The table for this sample lists around 27,000 clones; 69% of them were counted only once. The ten biggest clones cover approximately 50% of the sample. What the time point label conveys for this sample: progressive disease on ibrutinib. This specimen was PBMCs, taken at disease progression, from a patient treated with ibrutinib. The receptor source for this set is a human donor with chronic lymphocytic leukemia.

The chain employs TRBV18 and TRBJ2-1; 10 bases line up with TRBD2. The CDR3 runs 14 residues. The germline gives CDR1 KGHSH, CDR2 LQKENI. After removal of 6 bases from V and 6 bases from J, the junction contained 5 bases not matched to a gene. The DNA for the CDR3 is TGTGCCAGCTCCGCGGCTAGCGGGGGCAATGAGCAGTTCTTC. Amino acids: CASSAASGGNEQFF.

This chain links TRBV18 with TRBJ1-6, with 8 bases lining up with TRBD1. J gave up 10 bases and V 3 bases, and 5 bases lay outside the gene matches. Germline V gene sequence: CDR1 KGHSH, CDR2 LQKENI. This CDR3 region has 14 residues. CDR3 coding DNA: TGTGCCAGCTCACCTGACAGGGGTGGCTCACCCCTCCACTTT. This translates into CASSPDRGGSPLHF.

The chain uses TRBV6-6 and TRBJ2-5, with TRBD1 matching over 11 bases. The CDR3 extends over 16 amino acids. V trimming: 1 base; J trimming: 2 bases; junction bases outside the gene matches: 3. Germline V gives CDR1 MNHNY, CDR2 SVGAGI (reference sequence). CDR3 sequence reads: CASSYLGQGVQETQYF. The CDR3 DNA reads TGTGCCAGCAGTTACTTGGGACAGGGGGTTCAAGAGACCCAGTACTTC.

This chain connects TRBV19 to TRBJ2-7; no clear D gene. The ends were cut back, 6 bases at V and 5 bases at J, with 17 bases in the middle. The germline V gene encodes CDR1 LNHDA and CDR2 SQIVND (reference sequence). The CDR3 runs 14 residues. The CDR3, as DNA: TGTGCCAGTAGCCCCCCGAGTGGGGTCCACGAGCAGTACTTC. The encoded protein is CASSPPSGVHEQYF.

V gene TRBV11-2 combines with J gene TRBJ2-3, with 8 bases aligning to TRBD2. The CDR3 is 18 residues long. V dropped 7 bases and J dropped 0; count of bases not matched to a gene: 15. CDR1 is SGHAT and CDR2 is FQNNGV in the germline V gene. The CDR3 loop reads CASTKTVAGSTSTDTQYF. The CDR3 bases are TGTGCCAGCACCAAGACGGTAGCGGGATCAACTAGCACAGATACGCAGTATTTT.

The table lists this clone with many counts. The rearrangement uses TRBV19 and TRBJ1-4, with a tentative D call TRBD1 (6 bases). Germline loops: CDR1 LNHDA, CDR2 SQIVND (reference sequence). V lost 9 bases and J lost 3, with 11 bases in between. This CDR3 spans 13 amino acids. CDR3 in amino acids: CARDRQANEKLFF. The CDR3, as DNA: TGTGCCAGAGACAGGCAGGCTAATGAAAAACTGTTTTTT.

The gene calls are TRBV6-1 and TRBJ2-7; D gene ambiguous. This CDR3 contains 14 residues. Trimming left V 6 bases short and J 5 bases short, with 17 bases between. CDR1 is MNHNS and CDR2 is SASEGT in the germline V gene. The CDR3 loop is CASRRLGEHDEQYF. Here the CDR3 DNA reads TGTGCCAGCAGGCGTCTTGGGGAACACGACGAGCAGTACTTC.

This clone appeared once. The J gene is TRBJ2-7, the V gene TRBV11-2; 7 positions agree with TRBD2. CDR3 length: 14 amino acids. Trimming cost V 5 bases and J 6 bases; bases outside gene matches: 10. Looked up from germline, CDR1 is SGHAT and CDR2 is FQNNGV. The CDR3: CASSRPGGPREQYF. In DNA form, the CDR3 reads TGTGCCAGCAGCCGACCGGGAGGACCTCGCGAGCAGTACTTC.

The chain employs TRBV25-1 and TRBJ1-1; the D is unclear. Trimming left V 4 bases short and J 0 bases short, with 9 bases between. The CDR3 spans 14 residues. CDR1 is MGHDK, CDR2 SYGVNS, per germline. Written as DNA, the CDR3 is TGTGCCAGCAGTGCGGGGTCCCTGAACACTGAAGCTTTCTTT. Amino acids: CASSAGSLNTEAFF.

V gene TRBV10-3 combines with J gene TRBJ2-6; D is undetermined. The CDR3 runs to 16 residues. Trimming stripped 0 bases from V and 0 bases from J, with 6 bases between. The germline V gene has CDR1 ENHRY and CDR2 SYGVKD. The CDR3 DNA reads as TGTGCCATCAGTGAGTCAATGGGCTCTGGGGCCAACGTCCTGACTTTC. Translation: CAISESMGSGANVLTF.

This clone was observed a few times. The gene calls are TRBV9 and TRBJ2-7, with D tentatively TRBD1 or TRBD2 (5 bases each). The CDR3 consists of 16 residues. Trimming shortened V by 4 bases and J by 5 bases, and 22 bases separated the two germline ends. Germline values: CDR1 SGDLS, CDR2 YYNGEE. The CDR3 loop reads CASSPDTGTTTHEQYF. In DNA form, the CDR3 reads TGTGCCAGCAGCCCCGACACCGGGACGACTACCCACGAGCAGTACTTC.

This clone was found a few times. This rearrangement joins TRBV19 to TRBJ1-4, with D perhaps matching TRBD1 (6 bases). Per the germline V gene, CDR1 is LNHDA and CDR2 is SQIVND (reference sequence). The CDR3 runs to 16 residues. The ends were cut back, 4 bases at V and 10 bases at J, with 22 bases in the middle. This CDR3 is CASSNPGGSGRGKLFF. As DNA, the CDR3 is TGTGCCAGTAGTAATCCGGGAGGATCGGGCAGGGGAAAACTGTTTTTT.

This chain joins TRBV5-1 and TRBJ2-7, with D unresolved. Looked up from germline, CDR1 is SGHRS and CDR2 is YFSETQ. With 0 bases removed from V and 4 bases from J, the gap between germline ends came to 5 bases. The CDR3 totals 12 residues. This CDR3 is CASSLVGYEQYF. In DNA form, the CDR3 reads TGCGCCAGCAGCTTGGTAGGTTACGAGCAGTACTTC.

The chain links TRBV9 to TRBJ1-2; D may be TRBD1 (5 bases). The V gene lost 3 bases and the J gene lost 6 bases, with 12 bases spanning the gap. The length of the CDR3 is 13 residues. Germline CDR1 and CDR2: SGDLS and YYNGEE. This CDR3 reads CASSGGWGNGYTF. For the CDR3, the DNA is TGTGCCAGCAGCGGAGGGTGGGGGAATGGCTACACCTTC.

This chain joins TRBV7-9 and TRBJ1-1; D gene unclear. This CDR3 has 13 amino acids. The ends were cut back, 1 base at V and 11 bases at J, with 14 bases in the middle. Germline V lookup: CDR1 SEHNR, CDR2 FQNEAQ (reference sequence). CDR3 protein: CASSLDPGVGAFF. In DNA form, the CDR3 reads TGTGCCAGCAGCTTAGACCCCGGGGTAGGCGCTTTCTTT.

The J gene is TRBJ1-2, the V gene TRBV19; D is unclear. Germline V gives CDR1 LNHDA, CDR2 SQIVND (reference sequence). This CDR3 comprises 16 residues. V was shortened by 2 bases and J by 2 bases, with 15 bases between the two germline ends. CDR3 region: CASSITQALNNYGYTF. CDR3 DNA: TGTGCCAGTAGTATAACCCAGGCCCTAAACAACTATGGCTACACCTTC.

This chain connects TRBV2 to TRBJ2-5; D is tentatively TRBD1 or TRBD2 (7 bases each). The CDR3 length is 16 residues. Germline CDR1 is SNHLY and CDR2 is FYNNEI. The V gene lost 8 bases and the J gene lost 1 base, with 20 bases spanning the gap. CDR3 amino acids: CASYVWQGGIQETQYF. The CDR3 bases are TGTGCCAGCTACGTATGGCAGGGGGGGATCCAAGAGACCCAGTACTTC.

The gene calls are TRBV29-1 and TRBJ2-5; TRBD1 is a possible D gene (5 bases). The CDR3 extends over 14 amino acids. With 7 bases removed from V and 1 base from J, the gap between germline ends came to 16 bases. Looked up from germline, CDR1 is SQVTM and CDR2 is ANQGSEA. CDR3 amino acids: CSAVRLGAQETQYF. Written as DNA, the CDR3 is TGCAGCGCCGTCAGGTTAGGGGCCCAAGAGACCCAGTACTTC.